The 17 T cell receptor beta chains presented below share a single source sample, sequenced in a study of blood T cell repertoires in COVID-19. Libraries were prepared by immunoSEQ multiplex PCR; TCRdb keeps only in-frame clonotypes and omits some of them. The table lists tens of thousands of clones, more than 75% of them singletons. The specimen was peripheral blood. The source of these receptors is a human donor with acute or convalescent COVID-19. The donor label of this sample is uncertain.

V gene TRBV4-2 combines with J gene TRBJ1-5; possibly TRBD1 for D (5 bases). CDR3 length: 15 amino acids. The V gene's germline CDR1 is LGHNA and CDR2 YNFKEQ. Trimming stripped 1 base from V and 1 base from J, with 8 bases between. The CDR3, as DNA: TGTGCCAGCAGCCAAGGGGGGGTGAGCAATCAGCCCCAGCATTTT. Amino acid sequence: CASSQGGVSNQPQHF.

The V and J genes are TRBV4-2 and TRBJ1-2; the D is unclear. V was trimmed by 0 bases and J by 4 bases, leaving 9 bases between them. The CDR3 is 14 amino acids. Germline assignment: CDR1 LGHNA and CDR2 YNFKEQ. The CDR3 protein is CASSQDSGFYGYTF. CDR3 nucleotides: TGTGCCAGCAGCCAAGACTCGGGGTTCTATGGCTACACCTTC.

The chain has TRBV27 and TRBJ2-3, with TRBD1 matching over 8 bases. The CDR3 sequence is 18 residues long. J lost 6 bases, V lost 7 bases, and 21 bases had no gene match. The germline V gene has CDR1 MNHEY and CDR2 SMNVEV (reference sequence). The CDR3 sequence is CASTGTGGGGPKSDTQYF. In nucleotides, the CDR3 is TGTGCCAGCACCGGGACAGGAGGAGGAGGGCCAAAGTCCGATACGCAGTATTTT.

This clone has just a few counts. The rearrangement links TRBV7-2 to TRBJ1-6; D remains unclear. This CDR3 spans 12 amino acids. Germline CDR1 SGHTA, CDR2 FQGNSA. V lost 5 bases, J lost 9 bases, and 8 bases lay in between. The DNA of the CDR3 is TGTGCCAGCAGCGCCACTACTTCACCCCTCCACTTT. This codes for CASSATTSPLHF.

The rearrangement joins TRBV28 to TRBJ1-2; 7 positions agree with TRBD1. Trimming removed 2 bases from V and 6 bases from J; junction bases left unmatched: 0. Germline V lookup: CDR1 MDHEN, CDR2 SYDVKM. The CDR3 sequence is 12 residues long. The CDR3 loop is CASSLDRDGYTF. CDR3 coding DNA: TGTGCCAGCAGTTTAGACAGGGATGGCTACACCTTC.

The chain joins TRBV24-1 to TRBJ2-5; a weak D match, TRBD1 (5 bases). V lost 3 bases and J 5 bases, leaving 6 bases between the germline ends. The CDR3 sequence is 12 residues long. CDR1 is KGHDR, CDR2 SFDVKD, per germline. CDR3 sequence: CATSDKGETQYF. CDR3 nucleotide sequence: TGTGCCACCAGTGATAAGGGGGAGACCCAGTACTTC.

This clone was detected only once. This rearrangement joins TRBV2 to TRBJ2-3; perhaps TRBD2 as D (5 bases). The germline CDR1 and CDR2 sequences are SNHLY and FYNNEI. Trimming shortened V by 6 bases and J by 4 bases, and 11 bases separated the two germline ends. CDR3 length: 13 amino acids. Written as DNA, the CDR3 is TGTGCCAGCAGCGACGGACTGGCAGATACGCAGTATTTT. Residues: CASSDGLADTQYF.

The rearrangement joins TRBV4-1 to TRBJ1-6, with no clear D. The CDR3 is 15 amino acids. Trimming shortened V by 0 bases and J by 10 bases, and 13 bases separated the two germline ends. Germline V gives CDR1 MGHRA, CDR2 YSYEKL. The CDR3 region is CASSQDRPRYSPLHF. CDR3 in DNA: TGCGCCAGCAGCCAAGATCGACCCAGGTACTCACCCCTCCACTTT.

The J gene is TRBJ1-2, the V gene TRBV4-1; tentatively, D is TRBD1 (5 bases). The CDR3 loop spans 13 amino acids. Per the germline V gene, CDR1 is MGHRA and CDR2 is YSYEKL. Trimming pared 3 bases from V and 2 bases from J, leaving 7 bases between. The CDR3 nucleotides read TGCGCCAGCAGCCAGACAGAAAACTATGGCTACACCTTC. Amino acid sequence: CASSQTENYGYTF.

This chain connects TRBV11-3 to TRBJ2-6, with D unclear. V was pared by 1 base and J by 2 bases, with 9 bases between. The CDR3 has 16 amino acids. In germline, CDR1 is SGHNT, CDR2 YENEEA. The CDR3 nucleotides are TGTGCCAGCAGCTTAGCTTTGGGCCCTGGGGCCAACGTCCTGACTTTC. This encodes CASSLALGPGANVLTF.

This clone was counted once. The rearrangement uses TRBV4-3 and TRBJ1-5; tentatively, D is TRBD1 (6 bases). This CDR3 has 18 residues. Germline lookup yields CDR1 LGHNA and CDR2 YSLEER. V gave up 0 bases and J gave up 0 bases, with 15 bases separating them. The CDR3 DNA follows: TGCGCCAGCAGCCAAGACCCCAGGGGCCAATATAGCAATCAGCCCCAGCATTTT. Its translation is CASSQDPRGQYSNQPQHF.

This chain connects TRBV10-3 to TRBJ2-3, with TRBD1 matching 12 bases. This CDR3 contains 16 residues. J was trimmed by 3 bases and V by 4 bases; bases with no gene match: 5. Germline lookup yields CDR1 ENHRY and CDR2 SYGVKD. The CDR3, as DNA: TGTGCCATCAGTGGACCGGGACAGGGGGCAACAGATACGCAGTATTTT. Translation: CAISGPGQGATDTQYF.

This clone was counted between two and nine times. This chain connects TRBV21-1 to TRBJ2-5; TRBD2 reflects the table's D call only, with no check against the DNA. TRBV21-1 is a listed pseudogene. This CDR3 region has 16 residues. The CDR3 loop is CASSKVISGGEETQYF. The CDR3 DNA follows: TGTGCCAGCAGCAAAGTTATTAGCGGGGGGGAAGAGACCCAGTACTTC.

The chain carries TRBV21-1 and TRBJ1-5; TRBD1, the D gene given by the table, was not confirmed from the DNA. TRBV21-1 is listed as a pseudogene. The CDR3 covers 16 residues. CDR3 sequence: CASSFFVSGQYQPQHF. CDR3 coding DNA: TGTGCCAGCAGCTTTTTCGTGTCGGGACAGTATCAGCCCCAGCATTTT.

The J gene is TRBJ2-1, the V gene TRBV11-2; D possibly corresponds to TRBD1 (6 bases). The CDR3 covers 14 residues. Germline V lookup: CDR1 SGHAT, CDR2 FQNNGV. Trimming took off 3 bases at V and 8 bases at J, with 14 bases between the two ends. The CDR3 nucleotides read TGTGCCAGCAGCTTCACCCGGGACACTTATGAGCAGTTCTTC. As protein: CASSFTRDTYEQFF. The full variable domain, completed using reference TRBV11-2 and TRBJ2-1, is EAGVAQSPRYKIIEKRQSVAFWCNPISGHATLYWYQQILGQGPKLLIQFQNNGVVDDSQLPKDRFSAERLKGVDSTLKIQPAKLEDSAVYLCASSFTRDTYEQFFGPGTRLTVL.

Only one count was recorded for this clone. This sequence joins TRBV15 and TRBJ2-7; D uncertain. CDR1 is LNHNV and CDR2 is YYDKDF in the germline V gene (reference sequence). CDR3 length: 16 amino acids. V lost 0 bases to trimming and J lost 3 bases, with 15 bases between them. CDR3 sequence (DNA): TGTGCCACCAGCAGAGAGGCCTGGGCTTTGGACTACGAGCAGTACTTC. Its protein is CATSREAWALDYEQYF.

This chain links TRBV30 with TRBJ1-2; TRBD1 aligns across 9 bases. This CDR3 is built from 14 residues. From germline, CDR1 is GTSNPN and CDR2 SVGIG (reference sequence). Trimming cost V 0 bases and J 2 bases; bases outside gene matches: 1. This chain's CDR3 is CAWSVGQGNYGYTF. DNA of the CDR3: TGTGCCTGGAGTGTAGGACAGGGGAACTATGGCTACACCTTC.